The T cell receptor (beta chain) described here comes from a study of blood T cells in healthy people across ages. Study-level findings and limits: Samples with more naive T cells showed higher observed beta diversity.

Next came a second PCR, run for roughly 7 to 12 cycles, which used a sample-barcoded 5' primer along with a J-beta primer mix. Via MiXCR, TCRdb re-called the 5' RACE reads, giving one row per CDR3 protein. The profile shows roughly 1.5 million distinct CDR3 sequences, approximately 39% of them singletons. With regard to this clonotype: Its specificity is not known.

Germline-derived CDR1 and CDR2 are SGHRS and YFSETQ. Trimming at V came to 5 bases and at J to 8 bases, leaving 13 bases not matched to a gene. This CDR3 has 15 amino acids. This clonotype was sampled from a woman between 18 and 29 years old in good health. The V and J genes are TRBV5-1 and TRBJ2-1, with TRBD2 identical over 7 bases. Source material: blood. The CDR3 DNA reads TGCGCCAGCAGTGTGCTGGCTAGCGGAAACGATGAGCAGTTCTTC. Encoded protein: CASSVLASGNDEQFF.